Presented here are 5 T cell receptor beta chains from one specimen sequenced in a study of OX40 agonist ivuxolimab in advanced cancers. Produced via immunoSEQ multiplex PCR; TCRdb's table is partial and in-frame only. Of fewer than 120,000 clones listed, 89% are singletons. The input for sequencing was CD4+ or CD8+ T cells sorted from blood, taken in a trial of the OX40 agonist ivuxolimab. These receptors were obtained from an adult with an advanced solid tumor such as melanoma, head and neck, liver or kidney cancer.

This sequence joins TRBV6-6 and TRBJ1-1; TRBD1 might be the D (5 bases). This CDR3 spans 14 amino acids. The germline V gene has CDR1 MNHNY and CDR2 SVGAGI (reference sequence). V shed 6 bases and J shed 0 bases, with 11 bases lying between them. DNA of the CDR3: TGTGCCAGCAGCCCGGGACTGATGAACACTGAAGCTTTCTTT. This codes for CASSPGLMNTEAFF.

The rearrangement joins TRBV5-4 to TRBJ2-3, with 7 bases matching TRBD1. CDR3 length: 15 amino acids. CDR1 is SGHNT, CDR2 YYREEE, per germline (reference sequence). J lost 3 bases, V lost 7 bases, and 11 bases had no gene match. The CDR3 DNA reads as TGTGCCAGCCAGTATTACAGGGGAGAGACAGATACGCAGTATTTT. It specifies CASQYYRGETDTQYF.

This chain links TRBV19 with TRBJ1-5; 9 bases agree with TRBD1. The J segment lost 2 bases and the V segment lost 6 bases, leaving 2 bases of the junction unmatched. This CDR3 is built from 14 residues. Per the germline V gene, CDR1 is LNHDA and CDR2 is SQIVND (reference sequence). The CDR3 is CASRGQGGNQPQHF. CDR3 DNA sequence: TGTGCCAGTAGGGGACAGGGAGGCAATCAGCCCCAGCATTTT.

The chain couples TRBV9 to TRBJ2-1, with a tentative D call TRBD2 (5 bases). From germline, CDR1 is SGDLS and CDR2 YYNGEE. The CDR3 is 15 amino acids. V gave up 4 bases and J gave up 1 base, with 12 bases separating them. Here the CDR3 DNA reads TGTGCCAGCAGCCCCGGGGAGACATCCTACAATGAGCAGTTCTTC. It is translated as CASSPGETSYNEQFF.

V is TRBV28 and J is TRBJ2-4; TRBD2 might be the D (7 bases). The germline gives CDR1 MDHEN, CDR2 SYDVKM. The CDR3 length is 15 residues. V shed 4 bases and J shed 6 bases, with 16 bases lying between them. In DNA, the CDR3 is TGTGCCAGCAGTTACCCTGGGGGAGGGGGAAACATTCAGTACTTC. It is translated as CASSYPGGGGNIQYF.